This T cell receptor (beta chain) was observed in a study of beta chain features in type 1 diabetes. The CDR3 runs 14 residues. Between the trimmed V and J ends, which lost 0 bases and 4 bases, there was a span of 8 bases. The germline V gene encodes CDR1 SGHRS and CDR2 YFSETQ. Expressed TCRB transcripts got sequenced, as all isolated RNA was reverse transcribed. Here immunoSEQ multiplex PCR was the method, and the copy in TCRdb shows in-frame clones only, minus some. Among almost 250,000 clones listed, less than 15% were seen once. This clone has more than one count but fewer than ten. Sequences were obtained from naive CD4+ T cells from blood. This sequence joins TRBV5-1 and TRBJ2-1, with D tentatively TRBD1 (6 bases). The receptor comes from a middle-aged woman in good health. CDR3 amino acids: CASSLVQGYNEQFF. The CDR3 DNA follows: TGCGCCAGCAGCTTGGTACAGGGATACAATGAGCAGTTCTTC.